This T cell receptor (delta chain) emerged from a study of Vδ1+ human thymocytes. Extracted RNA was reverse transcribed into cDNA. Multiplex PCR used pooled V-gene forward primers and a constant-region reverse primer to amplify CDR3s. TCRdb called clones from the multiplex PCR reads again using CATT. The sample carries 45,000 to 60,000 delta-chain clones, roughly 16% recorded once. This clone occurred a few times. What it binds is not known. Study observations and caveats: Unlike peripheral blood Vdelta1+ controls, thymic delta-chain sequences included around 21% Vdelta2 and few Vdelta3. TRG sequences recurred across donors, whereas TRD sequences stayed essentially private. Thymic TRG and TRD repertoires appeared highly polyclonal.

Thymocytes were sorted as CD3+ TCRVdelta1+ TCRVdelta2- after alphabeta T cell depletion. Between roughly 98% and 99.6% of sorted thymocytes were Vdelta1+. The CDR3 sequence is 24 residues long. V shed 2 bases and J 2 bases; nucleotides not matched to a gene: 29. In germline, CDR1 is TSWWSYY, CDR2 QGS. Sequencing input: Vdelta1+ gamma-delta thymocytes from the thymus. Subset described: FACS-sorted CD3+ TCRalphabeta- TCRVdelta1+ TCRVdelta2- thymocytes. The chain is built from TRDV1 and TRDJ1; TRDD3 aligns across 10 bases. The sequence derives from a girl in the first two years of life who had congenital heart surgery. This CDR3 is CALGELWWDGPKANWGIPTDKLIF. The CDR3 bases are TGTGCTCTTGGGGAATTGTGGTGGGACGGGCCTAAGGCCAACTGGGGGATCCCTACCGATAAACTCATCTTT.